These 21 T cell receptor beta chains originate from one sample sequenced in a study of blood T cell repertoires in COVID-19. TCRdb's copy holds only in-frame clones and misses some; the assay was immunoSEQ multiplex PCR. The sample carries a few hundred thousand clones, 88% recorded once. The sequencing sample was made of PBMCs or T cells enriched from blood (not recorded which). The receptor set was obtained from a young woman who had recovered from COVID-19.

This sequence joins TRBV12-3 or TRBV12-4 and TRBJ1-4; TRBD1 is a possible D gene (5 bases). Trimming left V 3 bases short and J 8 bases short, with 7 bases between. The CDR3 loop spans 12 amino acids. The CDR3, as DNA: TGTGCCAGCAGTTTGGAGGGGGAAAAACTGTTTTTT. Its translation: CASSLEGEKLFF.

The rearrangement uses TRBV11-3 and TRBJ1-1; 11 bases map to TRBD1. Trimming at V came to 4 bases and at J to 7 bases, leaving 8 bases not matched to a gene. The CDR3 sequence is 15 residues long. Germline V CDR1 and CDR2: SGHNT, YENEEA. DNA for the CDR3: TGTGCCAGCAGCTCCGGGACAGGGGGGAAAGATGAAGCTTTCTTT. This encodes CASSSGTGGKDEAFF.

V gene TRBV25-1 combines with J gene TRBJ1-2, with D unresolved. Deletions cut 2 bases from V and 6 bases from J, with 7 bases between. This CDR3 is built from 12 residues. CDR1 MGHDK and CDR2 SYGVNS come from the germline V gene. The CDR3 reads CASSELSNGYTF. The CDR3 DNA reads as TGTGCCAGCAGTGAACTTAGTAATGGCTACACCTTC.

The V and J genes are TRBV6-1 and TRBJ1-1; D remains ambiguous. The V end lost 1 base, the J end lost 2 bases, and 8 bases lay between the germline ends. The CDR3 consists of 14 residues. Germline lookup yields CDR1 MNHNS and CDR2 SASEGT. This CDR3 is CASSEGLSNTEAFF. The DNA of the CDR3 is TGTGCCAGCAGTGAAGGACTCAGTAACACTGAAGCTTTCTTT.

This chain uses TRBV5-1 with TRBJ2-2, with a possible D match to TRBD2 (5 bases). The V end lost 1 base, the J end lost 1 base, and 14 bases lay between the germline ends. The length of the CDR3 is 17 residues. CDR1 is SGHRS, CDR2 YFSETQ, per germline. The CDR3 nucleotides are TGCGCCAGCAGCTTGATCCCCGGGATGCAGAACACCGGGGAGCTGTTTTTT. Residues: CASSLIPGMQNTGELFF.

V is TRBV9 and J is TRBJ2-2; D may be TRBD2 (6 bases). Germline-derived CDR1 and CDR2 are SGDLS and YYNGEE. Trimming stripped 3 bases from V and 2 bases from J, with 14 bases between. This CDR3 region has 16 residues. This CDR3 reads CASSAQTRSNTGELFF. The CDR3 bases are TGTGCCAGCAGCGCACAGACTAGATCTAACACCGGGGAGCTGTTTTTT.

The CDR3 spells CASSSPLGANVLTF. As DNA, the CDR3 is TGTGCCAGCAGTTCCCCTCTTGGGGCCAACGTCCTGACTTTC. The V and J genes are TRBV28 and TRBJ2-6; D is undetermined. Per germline, CDR1 MDHEN and CDR2 SYDVKM. V was cut by 4 bases and J by 3 bases, with 7 bases left in between. The CDR3 has 14 residues.

The genes are TRBV11-3 and TRBJ2-1; 8 bases are a match to TRBD1. The length of the CDR3 is 12 residues. The V segment lost 1 base and the J segment 12 bases; nucleotides outside the gene matches: 2. The germline V gene has CDR1 SGHNT and CDR2 YENEEA. The CDR3 spells CASSLVGTGQFF. DNA for the CDR3: TGTGCCAGCAGCTTAGTCGGGACAGGGCAGTTCTTC.

The rearrangement links TRBV5-6 to TRBJ1-2; TRBD1 might be the D (6 bases). With 4 bases removed from V and 4 bases from J, the gap between germline ends came to 11 bases. CDR3 length: 13 residues. CDR1 and CDR2 from the germline V gene are SGHDT and YYEEEE. CDR3 loop: CASSRGQIYGYTF. The CDR3, as DNA: TGTGCCAGCAGCCGTGGACAGATCTATGGCTACACCTTC.

The rearrangement links TRBV21-1 to TRBJ2-7; no check of the table's D call, TRBD1, against the DNA was made. TRBV21-1 is shown as a pseudogene. CDR3 length equals 14 residues. The chain's CDR3 is CASRVRDRAYEQYF. CDR3 nucleotides: TGTGCCAGCAGAGTCAGGGACAGGGCCTACGAGCAGTACTTC.

The chain recombines TRBV2 with TRBJ1-2; 9 nucleotides align to TRBD1. V was clipped by 2 bases and J by 2 bases; unmatched bases: 3. The CDR3 is 15 residues long. Per germline, CDR1 SNHLY and CDR2 FYNNEI. The CDR3 loop is CASSEQGQGNYGYTF. CDR3 sequence (DNA): TGTGCCAGCAGTGAACAGGGACAGGGCAACTATGGCTACACCTTC.

This clone appeared once. V is TRBV27 and J is TRBJ1-2; 7 bases match TRBD1. The V gene end was trimmed by 2 bases and the J gene end by 7 bases; junction bases not matched to a gene: 4. CDR1 and CDR2 (germline): MNHEY, SMNVEV (reference sequence). The CDR3 sequence is 13 residues long. The chain's CDR3 is CASSLRTGAGYTF. In DNA, the CDR3 is TGTGCCAGCAGTTTAAGGACAGGAGCTGGCTACACCTTC.

The chain carries TRBV12-5 and TRBJ1-2, with TRBD1 matching over 9 bases. Germline V gene lookup returns CDR1 LGHNT and CDR2 FRNRAP. The CDR3 consists of 17 residues. Trimming removed 1 base from V and 4 bases from J; junction bases left unmatched: 10. The CDR3 is CASGLGAGTGYGYGYTF. The CDR3 nucleotides are TGTGCTAGTGGTTTGGGTGCCGGGACAGGGTACGGCTATGGCTACACCTTC. Full variable domain (missing parts from reference TRBV12-5 and TRBJ1-2): DARVTQTPRHKVTEMGQEVTMRCQPILGHNTVFWYRQTMMQGLELLAYFRNRAPLDDSGMPKDRFSAEMPDATLATLKIQPSEPRDSAVYFCASGLGAGTGYGYGYTFGSGTRLTVV.

The chain is built from TRBV13 and TRBJ1-2, with 7 bases lining up with TRBD1. This CDR3 is 16 amino acids long. The junction had 10 bases not matched to a gene; V was cut back by 4 bases and J by 2 bases. Germline lookup yields CDR1 PRHDT and CDR2 FYEKMQ (reference sequence). The CDR3 sequence: CASSSRGPQMNYGYTF. CDR3 DNA: TGTGCCAGCAGCTCAAGGGGGCCCCAGATGAACTATGGCTACACCTTC. Filled out from reference TRBV13 and TRBJ1-2, the complete variable domain reads AAGVIQSPRHLIKEKRETATLKCYPIPRHDTVYWYQQGPGQDPQFLISFYEKMQSDKGSIPDRFSAQQFSDYHSELNMSSLELGDSALYFCASSSRGPQMNYGYTFGSGTRLTVV.

The CDR3 DNA follows: TGTGCCAGCAGCCTACATGGGAGCACTGAAGCTTTCTTT. It translates to CASSLHGSTEAFF. The chain combines TRBV11-3 with TRBJ1-1; no clear D. This CDR3 comprises 13 residues. Germline CDR1 is SGHNT and CDR2 is YENEEA. The V end was cut by 5 bases, the J end by 4 bases, with 11 bases between.

Written as DNA, the CDR3 is TGTGCCAGTTCAGCAGCAGGGGATAATTCACCCCTCCACTTT. This codes for CASSAAGDNSPLHF. The chain carries TRBV19 and TRBJ1-6; D perhaps matches TRBD1 (6 bases). The CDR3 has 14 amino acids. Germline values: CDR1 LNHDA, CDR2 SQIVND (reference sequence). Trimming took off 8 bases at V and 5 bases at J, with 13 bases between the two ends.

This clone was recorded only once. The rearrangement links TRBV18 to TRBJ1-4, with D unclear. The CDR3 contains 16 residues. Trimming shortened V by 3 bases and J by 4 bases, and 15 bases separated the two germline ends. Per the germline V gene, CDR1 is KGHSH and CDR2 is LQKENI. The CDR3 sequence is CASSPVWEDYNEKLFF. For the CDR3, the DNA is TGTGCCAGCTCACCGGTGTGGGAGGACTATAATGAAAAACTGTTTTTT.

The V and J genes are TRBV5-1 and TRBJ2-7; 10 nucleotides agree with TRBD1. This CDR3 comprises 15 residues. V was clipped by 4 bases and J by 3 bases; unmatched bases: 7. Germline loops: CDR1 SGHRS, CDR2 YFSETQ. The CDR3 loop is CASSLLGTGDYEQYF. The CDR3 DNA reads as TGCGCCAGCAGCCTGCTTGGGACAGGGGACTACGAGCAGTACTTC.

This clone has only one observation. DNA for the CDR3: TGTGCCAGCAGCCTCCTGACTAGGGAAGGAGAGTTCTTC. Translating it yields CASSLLTREGEFF. The rearrangement links TRBV11-2 to TRBJ2-1, with D possibly TRBD2 on 6 matching bases. CDR3 length: 13 residues. Between the trimmed V and J ends, which lost 5 bases and 14 bases, there was a span of 19 bases. Germline V gene data show CDR1 as SGHAT and CDR2 as FQNNGV.

The chain couples TRBV30 to TRBJ1-6; weak D call: TRBD1 (6 bases). The CDR3 runs to 17 residues. V lost 3 bases, J lost 7 bases, and 22 bases lay in between. CDR1 and CDR2 from the germline V gene are GTSNPN and SVGIG (reference sequence). The CDR3 DNA reads TGTGCCTGGAGCCCTTCGAAGGGGGGGCGCCAGAATTCACCCCTCCACTTT. As protein: CAWSPSKGGRQNSPLHF.

The gene calls are TRBV11-2 and TRBJ1-5, with 7 bases lining up with TRBD1. The V gene's germline CDR1 is SGHAT and CDR2 FQNNGV. This CDR3 comprises 15 residues. Trimming at V came to 1 base and at J to 3 bases, leaving 3 bases not matched to a gene. The chain's CDR3 is CASSLGTGDNQPQHF. The DNA of the CDR3 is TGTGCCAGCAGCTTAGGAACAGGGGACAATCAGCCCCAGCATTTT.